One and the same sample provided the 19 T cell receptor beta chains below, sequenced in a study of shared clonotypes between healthy human individuals. Measured with immunoSEQ multiplex PCR; TCRdb has only the in-frame clones, and not every one. The sample lists about 2.3 million clones, about nine tenths occurring once. Sample: naive CD4+ T cells from PBMCs. Sample subset: CD45RA+ positively selected. These receptors all stem from a man aged 18 to 35 in good health. Some clones in this sample may be carry-over from other donors' samples.

The rearrangement uses TRBV7-8 and TRBJ2-7, with TRBD1 matching 12 bases. The length of the CDR3 is 19 residues. The trim removed 5 bases at V and 2 bases at J, leaving 16 bases unmatched. Germline CDR1 and CDR2: SGHVS and FQNEAQ. CDR3 bases: TGTGCCAGCAGCCCAGGGGACAGGGGGCGCAGATTAGGGACCTACGAGCAGTACTTC. It is translated as CASSPGDRGRRLGTYEQYF.

CDR3 sequence: CASSLWRVDTQYF. In DNA form, the CDR3 reads TGCGCCAGCAGCTTGTGGCGCGTCGATACGCAGTATTTT. The chain couples TRBV5-1 to TRBJ2-3; the D is unclear. This CDR3 contains 13 residues. Deletions cut 1 base from V and 6 bases from J, with 9 bases between. Germline CDR1 SGHRS, CDR2 YFSETQ.

This clone was observed a few times. The chain has TRBV7-2 and TRBJ2-7; 8 bases match TRBD2. V shed 1 base and J 12 bases; nucleotides not matched to a gene: 5. Per germline, CDR1 SGHTA and CDR2 FQGNSA. The CDR3 has 12 amino acids. DNA for the CDR3: TGTGCCAGCAGCTTAGTCCAGCGGGAGATGTACTTC. This encodes CASSLVQREMYF.

This clone was observed a single time. This chain joins TRBV27 and TRBJ1-2; D unclear. V shed 5 bases and J shed 8 bases, with 18 bases lying between them. CDR1 and CDR2 from the germline V gene are MNHEY and SMNVEV (reference sequence). This CDR3 region has 14 residues. For the CDR3, the DNA is TGTGCCAGCAGTAAGCGCCAAAGCGTTGGGGGCTACACCTTC. It codes for CASSKRQSVGGYTF.

CDR3: CSGRWPNEKLFF. CDR3 sequence (DNA): TGCAGCGGACGTTGGCCTAATGAAAAACTGTTTTTT. The chain is built from TRBV29-1 and TRBJ1-4; no clear D. CDR3 length: 12 amino acids. The V end was cut by 7 bases, the J end by 3 bases, with 9 bases between. Per germline, CDR1 SQVTM and CDR2 ANQGSEA.

The chain is built from TRBV30 and TRBJ1-5, with 9 positions matching TRBD1. The ends lost 7 bases at V and 9 bases at J; junction bases unmatched: 10. Germline CDR1 reads GTSNPN; CDR2 reads SVGIG (reference sequence). The CDR3 totals 13 residues. The CDR3 DNA is TGTGCCTTTGGGACAGGGAGAAATACGCCCCAGCATTTT. Its translation: CAFGTGRNTPQHF.

As regards this clone: Other DNA sequences of this sample code for an identical CDR3. The rearrangement links TRBV25-1 to TRBJ2-7, with D unresolved. Per germline, CDR1 MGHDK and CDR2 SYGVNS. The CDR3 runs 12 residues. Between the trimmed V and J ends, which lost 3 bases and 4 bases, there was a span of 7 bases. In DNA form, the CDR3 reads TGTGCCAGCAGTGATGGTCGGTACGAGCAGTACTTC. Its translation: CASSDGRYEQYF.

The gene calls are TRBV29-1 and TRBJ1-5; D is possibly TRBD1 (5 bases). This CDR3 comprises 11 residues. Germline lookup yields CDR1 SQVTM and CDR2 ANQGSEA. Trimming shortened V by 7 bases and J by 4 bases, and 8 bases separated the two germline ends. The CDR3 nucleotides are TGCAGCGATAGACAGAATCAGCCCCAGCATTTT. Its protein is CSDRQNQPQHF.

This chain links TRBV5-1 with TRBJ2-1; the D gene is possibly TRBD1 (5 bases). This CDR3 is built from 14 residues. V was pared by 0 bases and J by 3 bases, with 7 bases between. In germline, CDR1 is SGHRS, CDR2 YFSETQ. DNA for the CDR3: TGCGCCAGCAGCTTGGGTAGGGGCTACAATGAGCAGTTCTTC. Translating gives CASSLGRGYNEQFF.

This sequence joins TRBV25-1 and TRBJ1-1; D ambiguous. The V end was cut by 5 bases, the J end by 2 bases, with 9 bases between. Germline lookup yields CDR1 MGHDK and CDR2 SYGVNS. This CDR3 has 13 amino acids. The CDR3 DNA reads TGTGCCAGCAGTAGCCCGGGTAACACTGAAGCTTTCTTT. It codes for CASSSPGNTEAFF.

This clone was detected only once. CDR3 in amino acids: CASTGSGVSTDTQYF. The DNA of the CDR3 is TGTGCCAGCACCGGTAGCGGGGTTAGCACAGATACGCAGTATTTT. V is TRBV11-2 and J is TRBJ2-3; TRBD2 matches 8 bases. CDR3 length equals 15 residues. The germline V gene encodes CDR1 SGHAT and CDR2 FQNNGV. Unmatched junction bases numbered 6, after V lost 7 bases and J lost 0 bases.

This sequence joins TRBV5-1 and TRBJ2-1; TRBD1 agrees at 9 bases. The V gene end was trimmed by 0 bases and the J gene end by 6 bases; junction bases not matched to a gene: 7. The CDR3 is made up of 16 amino acids. Germline V lookup: CDR1 SGHRS, CDR2 YFSETQ. The CDR3: CASSLVRDRDRNEQFF. CDR3 DNA: TGCGCCAGCAGCTTGGTTAGGGACAGGGACCGCAATGAGCAGTTCTTC.

CDR3 nucleotides: TGCGCCAGCAGCTTGGAGGGAGGGGGAGGCACTGAAGCTTTCTTT. Translating it yields CASSLEGGGGTEAFF. The chain carries TRBV5-1 and TRBJ1-1; weak D call: TRBD1 (6 bases). The CDR3 totals 15 residues. The V gene's germline CDR1 is SGHRS and CDR2 YFSETQ. V was pared by 0 bases and J by 4 bases, with 13 bases between.

The CDR3: CASSEAWREGDETQYF. CDR3 DNA sequence: TGTGCCAGCAGTGAAGCCTGGCGCGAGGGGGATGAGACCCAGTACTTC. The chain recombines TRBV6-1 with TRBJ2-5, with D tentatively TRBD1 (6 bases). The CDR3 runs to 16 residues. Germline loops: CDR1 MNHNS, CDR2 SASEGT. Trimming pared 0 bases from V and 5 bases from J, leaving 16 bases between.

The rearrangement uses TRBV5-6 and TRBJ2-7; D is undetermined. The CDR3 totals 15 residues. CDR1 SGHDT and CDR2 YYEEEE come from the germline V gene. The germline V and J ends were trimmed by 4 bases and 5 bases, with 19 bases remaining between them. CDR3 loop: CASSPYARVYHEQYF. The CDR3, as DNA: TGTGCCAGCAGCCCGTACGCGAGAGTTTACCACGAGCAGTACTTC.

On this clone itself: Other nucleotide sequences in the sample specify the same CDR3. In DNA form, the CDR3 reads TGTGCCAGCAGCTTAGCGGGGGGACCCCAGTTCTTC. Amino acid sequence: CASSLAGGPQFF. The chain links TRBV11-3 to TRBJ2-1, with 7 positions matching TRBD2. Germline V gene data show CDR1 as SGHNT and CDR2 as YENEEA. The length of the CDR3 is 12 residues. The junction had 4 bases not matched to a gene; V was cut back by 1 base and J by 13 bases.

This sequence joins TRBV7-2 and TRBJ2-2; tentative D call: TRBD2 (5 bases). This CDR3 is 14 amino acids long. V lost 5 bases and J lost 6, with 13 bases in between. CDR1 is SGHTA and CDR2 is FQGNSA in the germline V gene. The CDR3 DNA reads as TGTGCCAGCAGCCCCGTCGGGGTATCCGGGGAGCTGTTTTTT. Its protein product is CASSPVGVSGELFF.

The chain joins TRBV19 to TRBJ2-1, with TRBD1 matching over 7 bases. Germline V gene data show CDR1 as LNHDA and CDR2 as SQIVND (reference sequence). CDR3 length: 13 amino acids. Unmatched junction bases numbered 11, after V lost 3 bases and J lost 15 bases. CDR3 sequence: CASSIVPGQYPFF. Written as DNA, the CDR3 is TGTGCCAGTAGTATCGTCCCGGGACAGTATCCGTTCTTC.

The chain carries TRBV5-1 and TRBJ1-3; 8 nucleotides agree with TRBD1. This CDR3 region has 14 residues. Looked up from germline, CDR1 is SGHRS and CDR2 is YFSETQ. With 3 bases clipped from V and 4 bases from J, the junction kept 3 bases outside the gene matches. Written as DNA, the CDR3 is TGCGCCAGCAGCTATGGACAGGGCGGAAACACCATATATTTT. Translating it yields CASSYGQGGNTIYF.